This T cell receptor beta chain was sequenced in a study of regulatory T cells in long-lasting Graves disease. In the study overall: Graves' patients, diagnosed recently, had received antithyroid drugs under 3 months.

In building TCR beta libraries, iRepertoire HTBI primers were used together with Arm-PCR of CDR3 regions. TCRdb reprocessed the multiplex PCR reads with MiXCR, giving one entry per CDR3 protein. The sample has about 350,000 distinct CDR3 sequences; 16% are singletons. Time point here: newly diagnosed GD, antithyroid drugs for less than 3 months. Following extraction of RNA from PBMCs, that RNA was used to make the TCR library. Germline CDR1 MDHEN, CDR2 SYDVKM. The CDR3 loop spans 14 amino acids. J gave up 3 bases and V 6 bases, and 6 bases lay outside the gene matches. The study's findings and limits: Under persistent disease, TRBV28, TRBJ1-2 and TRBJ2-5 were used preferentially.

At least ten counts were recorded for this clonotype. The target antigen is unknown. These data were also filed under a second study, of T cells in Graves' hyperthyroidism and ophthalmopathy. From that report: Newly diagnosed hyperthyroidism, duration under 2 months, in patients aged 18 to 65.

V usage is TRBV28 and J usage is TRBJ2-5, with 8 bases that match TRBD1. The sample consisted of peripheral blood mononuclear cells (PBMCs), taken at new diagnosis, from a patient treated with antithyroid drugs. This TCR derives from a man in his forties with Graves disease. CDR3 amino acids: CASSPRTGKETQYF. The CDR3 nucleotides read TGTGCCAGCAGCCCTAGGACAGGGAAAGAGACCCAGTACTTC.